This T cell receptor (beta chain) is drawn from a study of immune cell composition in non-small cell lung cancer (dated by TCRdb to about 2017). Notes on the research overall: Histologic subtype was assigned using H&E plus p63, CK5, Napsin A and TTF-1 immunohistochemistry, mainly lung adenocarcinoma or squamous cell carcinoma. Adaptive Biotechnologies TCR-beta sequencing was carried out on a few dozen paired NSCLC tumour and non-adjacent lung specimens, as well as on over 20 tumour-only specimens. In supplementary cohort #1, which comprised 10 lung adenocarcinoma cases, paired tumour/lung TCR-beta sequencing was performed and TIL populations were generated so that tumour reactivity could be assessed. A handful of tumour specimens with TCR-beta data were of rare histological subtypes and were excluded from the subtype comparisons.

This clone was counted a few times. This clone's antigen is unknown. Base qualities are not provided; no much larger clone lies one nucleotide away. Normal lung samples came from the same patient and consisted of non-adjacent lung tissue collected as far from the tumour as possible, at a distance of at least 3 cm. Genomic DNA was extracted with the QIAamp DNA kit from frozen aliquots of unsorted single-cell suspensions. Tissues were received within 2 hours of resection and were immediately processed into single-cell suspensions. Tissue was broken up mechanically, digested enzymatically with DNase I, collagenase I and hyaluronidase for under 35 minutes at 37 degrees C, and then filtered and RBC-lysed. TCR-beta CDR3 regions were amplified from genomic DNA by a two-step multiplex PCR, with the second step adding Illumina-compatible adaptors. As a commercial immunoSEQ service, TCR-beta immunosequencing was carried out on an Illumina platform. On the study's bioinformatics: Two measures summarised the repertoires: productive clonality, and Top 10 Clones, meaning the percentage of T-cell templates coming from the ten most frequent sequences. Productive clonality ranged from 0 to 1, with 1 indicating a monoclonal population. Using log10 scatter plots, tumour-associated clones were identified as sequences that made up at least 0.1% of tumour T-cell templates yet were absent from the matched non-adjacent lung. Two-group comparisons used Student's t-tests, stages used ANOVA, and relationships used linear regression, analysed in GraphPad Prism7 and R. TCRdb carries this immuneACCESS record with in-frame sequences only. Its versions omit some clonotypes, under half of them owing to an unresolved V gene in the studies checked, with the rest unexplained. Clonal size and the V and J genes are those of that table, whereas D and trimming came from the DNA. The sample table records a few thousand clones; about 73% of these occur just once. The top ten clonotypes cover less than 30% of the sample.

For CDR1 and CDR2, the germline V gene lists SGHDN and FVKESK. The CDR3, from cysteine to phenylalanine, totals 15 residues. Only CDR3 DNA remains: 45 bases, in frame from the first base. Relative to germline, V is missing 2 bases and J is missing 5 bases, with 8 bases of the junction outside any gene match. Results the study describes overall, beyond this receptor: Nearly half of NSCLC cases had tumour-associated clones >0.5%, with approximately 76% of squamous carcinomas showing such clones compared with 30% to 40% of adenocarcinomas. Smoking pack-years did not significantly correlate with tumour TCR-beta clonality. The reactivity cohort contained only 10 or so cases, and the tumour-reactive clones were not shown to have sequences in common with the dominant in vivo tumour-associated clones. Across 9 to 11 adenocarcinoma cases, TIL tumour reactivity correlated strongly with maximal tumour-associated clone frequency but not with overall clonality.

The sample comprised non-adjacent lung tissue. This TCR came from a human donor with non-small cell lung cancer. The V and J genes are TRBV14 and TRBJ1-1; 7 nucleotides in the junction match TRBD1. The CDR3 region reads CASSQLTGARTEAFF. In nucleotides, the sequence is TGTGCCAGCAGCCAACTAACAGGGGCGAGGACTGAAGCTTTCTTT.